The next 3 T cell receptor beta chains were all read from a single sample in a study of CD8+ T cells in alopecia areata (dated by TCRdb to about 2018). This specimen's time point label, per the study, means: baseline before oral tofacitinib. The library was produced with the immunoSEQ multiplex PCR assay. RNA was extracted from all samples and reverse transcribed into cDNA, which served as template for TCR sequencing. TCRdb limited this immuneACCESS table to in-frame rearrangements with V and J called. A share of clones is missing; checked studies link under half to unresolved V genes, and the rest is unexplained. The table for this sample lists over 100,000 clones; approximately 48% of them were counted only once. Around 20% of the sample belongs to the ten largest clones. Sequencing was performed on CD8+ T cells sorted from blood, taken at week 0. These TCRs come from a human donor with alopecia areata.

This chain uses TRBV4-1 with TRBJ2-1, with D maybe TRBD2 (6 bases). The V end lost 4 bases, the J end lost 0 bases, and 7 bases lay between the germline ends. The germline CDR1 and CDR2 sequences are MGHRA and YSYEKL. This CDR3 is 14 amino acids long. The CDR3 sequence: CASSPRDSYNEQFF. The DNA of the CDR3 is TGCGCCAGCAGCCCGCGGGACTCCTACAATGAGCAGTTCTTC.

This chain connects TRBV6-5 to TRBJ1-5; TRBD1 might be the D (6 bases). This CDR3 spans 14 amino acids. The V and J ends lost 6 bases and 1 base respectively, with 10 bases between them. Germline V gives CDR1 MNHEY, CDR2 SVGAGI. CDR3 nucleotide sequence: TGTGCCAGCAGCCCGGACAGAAGCAATCAGCCCCAGCATTTT. Translated: CASSPDRSNQPQHF.

The V and J genes are TRBV25-1 and TRBJ1-1; D possibly corresponds to TRBD1 (5 bases). Germline values: CDR1 MGHDK, CDR2 SYGVNS. CDR3 length: 13 amino acids. Trimming removed 3 bases from V and 3 bases from J, with 8 bases in between. CDR3 sequence (DNA): TGTGCCAGCAGTGATTCGACAGACACTGAAGCTTTCTTT. It is translated as CASSDSTDTEAFF.